The next 31 T cell receptor beta chains were all read from a single sample in a study of T cell responses to AZD1222 COVID-19 vaccine. Method: immunoSEQ multiplex PCR; TCRdb's copy keeps in-frame clones and lacks some. Of 150,000 to 200,000 clones in the sample, 85% to 95% were seen once. Source: peripheral blood, taken on day 0 of AZD1222 vaccination. The receptors shown here come from an adult in good health.

V gene TRBV4-3 combines with J gene TRBJ1-2; D ambiguous. Germline V gene sequence: CDR1 LGHNA, CDR2 YSLEER. The CDR3 totals 14 residues. With 0 bases removed from V and 4 bases from J, the gap between germline ends came to 9 bases. CDR3 DNA: TGCGCCAGCAGCCAAGATGGGAGTCTCTATGGCTACACCTTC. Residues: CASSQDGSLYGYTF.

The V gene is TRBV7-9, the J gene TRBJ2-3, with D uncertain. The CDR3 has 12 amino acids. Germline values: CDR1 SEHNR, CDR2 FQNEAQ (reference sequence). Trimming removed 6 bases from V and 2 bases from J, with 6 bases in between. This CDR3 is CASSFLTDTQYF. CDR3 nucleotide sequence: TGTGCCAGCAGTTTCCTCACAGATACGCAGTATTTT.

This chain joins TRBV7-9 and TRBJ2-5, with D unresolved. CDR1 is SEHNR, CDR2 FQNEAQ, per germline (reference sequence). The V end lost 4 bases, the J end lost 7 bases, and 19 bases lay between the germline ends. This CDR3 spans 15 amino acids. Here the CDR3 DNA reads TGTGCCAGCAGCTCCCCGTCATTGGGGTCCGGGACCCAGTACTTC. It is translated as CASSSPSLGSGTQYF.

The chain recombines TRBV6-2 or TRBV6-3 with TRBJ2-1; the match to TRBD2 covers 8 bases. V lost 6 bases, J lost 5 bases, and 3 bases stayed unmatched. The CDR3 is 13 residues long. Germline V gene sequence: CDR1 MNHEY, CDR2 SVGEGT. CDR3 in DNA: TGTGCCAGCAGCCGCGGGAGGCACAATGAGCAGTTCTTC. Translated: CASSRGRHNEQFF.

The rearrangement uses TRBV19 and TRBJ2-7, with TRBD2 identical over 11 bases. The CDR3 consists of 14 residues. V trimming: 4 bases; J trimming: 4 bases; junction bases outside the gene matches: 3. Germline V lookup: CDR1 LNHDA, CDR2 SQIVND (reference sequence). CDR3 in amino acids: CASSNGLAGYEQYF. The CDR3 nucleotides are TGTGCCAGTAGTAACGGACTAGCGGGTTACGAGCAGTACTTC.

The chain has TRBV6-1 and TRBJ1-6; D not resolved. The germline gives CDR1 MNHNS, CDR2 SASEGT. CDR3 size: 16 residues. Trimming cost V 2 bases and J 10 bases, with 18 bases left between them. The CDR3 region is CASSETTAVLNSPLHF. The CDR3 DNA reads as TGTGCCAGCAGTGAAACAACGGCGGTGCTAAACTCACCCCTCCACTTT.

The chain has TRBV30 and TRBJ2-3, with 8 bases matching TRBD2. The CDR3 runs to 13 residues. V was pared by 4 bases and J by 4 bases, with 4 bases of the junction left unmatched. CDR1 is GTSNPN and CDR2 is SVGIG in the germline V gene (reference sequence). CDR3 loop: CAWNPGGPDTQYF. The CDR3 DNA sequence: TGTGCCTGGAATCCGGGAGGGCCAGATACGCAGTATTTT.

A few counts support this clone. The genes are TRBV5-4 and TRBJ2-7; 10 positions agree with TRBD1. Germline assignment: CDR1 SGHNT and CDR2 YYREEE (reference sequence). The ends lost 0 bases at V and 5 bases at J; junction bases unmatched: 2. The CDR3 sequence is 14 residues long. DNA for the CDR3: TGTGCCAGCAGCTTGGGGGGACAGGGGAACGAGCAGTACTTC. Protein sequence: CASSLGGQGNEQYF.

The chain joins TRBV5-1 to TRBJ2-1; perhaps TRBD1 as D (6 bases). This CDR3 region has 16 residues. Trimming removed 0 bases at V and 7 bases at J, with 17 bases between. Germline assignment: CDR1 SGHRS and CDR2 YFSETQ. The CDR3 DNA sequence: TGCGCCAGCAGCTTGGAACAGGGATATACTAGGAATGAGCAGTTCTTC. Its translation is CASSLEQGYTRNEQFF.

The V gene is TRBV11-2, the J gene TRBJ2-5, with TRBD1 matching 8 bases. Per germline, CDR1 SGHAT and CDR2 FQNNGV. The CDR3 spans 13 residues. Unmatched junction bases numbered 6, after V lost 7 bases and J lost 5 bases. CDR3 nucleotides: TGTGCCAGCACCCGAGACAGGGGTGAGACCCAGTACTTC. It codes for CASTRDRGETQYF.

This clone appeared a few times. The chain has TRBV28 and TRBJ1-3; D is ambiguous. V was cut by 5 bases and J by 0 bases, with 8 bases left in between. Germline V gene lookup returns CDR1 MDHEN and CDR2 SYDVKM. The CDR3 contains 14 residues. The CDR3 bases are TGTGCCAGCAGTGGAGTCATCTCTGGAAACACCATATATTTT. This sequence encodes CASSGVISGNTIYF.

This clone was counted a single time. The V and J genes are TRBV7-9 and TRBJ1-5; D not certain. The CDR3 spans 14 residues. Germline lookup yields CDR1 SEHNR and CDR2 FQNEAQ (reference sequence). Trimming shortened V by 3 bases and J by 0 bases, and 6 bases separated the two germline ends. The CDR3 DNA reads as TGTGCCAGCAGCTTGGACTTTAGCAATCAGCCCCAGCATTTT. It yields the protein CASSLDFSNQPQHF.

The J gene is TRBJ2-3, the V gene TRBV29-1; 8 bases are a match to TRBD1. CDR1 is SQVTM and CDR2 is ANQGSEA in the germline V gene. CDR3 size: 14 residues. V was pared by 6 bases and J by 0 bases, with 5 bases of the junction left unmatched. The CDR3 DNA reads as TGCAGCGTAGGAGGACAGGGTAGCACAGATACGCAGTATTTT. Translated: CSVGGQGSTDTQYF.

This chain uses TRBV24-1 with TRBJ1-2; no clear D gene. The CDR3 extends over 12 amino acids. The germline gives CDR1 KGHDR, CDR2 SFDVKD. Trimming took off 0 bases at V and 7 bases at J, with 5 bases between the two ends. CDR3 sequence: CATSDLDGGYTF. The CDR3 DNA reads TGTGCCACCAGTGATTTGGACGGTGGCTACACCTTC.

Turning to this clone: Because the CDR3's place on the DNA is in doubt, the DNA is left out and the CDR3 is given as listed by TCRdb. This CDR3 is CASAFGAGANVLTF. This sequence joins TRBV11-2 and TRBJ2-6. Per the germline V gene, CDR1 is SGHAT and CDR2 is FQNNGV. A total of 14 residues make up the CDR3, ends included.

This sequence joins TRBV5-1 and TRBJ2-1; TRBD2 matches 12 bases. The CDR3 covers 15 residues. V lost 3 bases to trimming and J lost 4 bases; unmatched junction nucleotides: 2. Per germline, CDR1 SGHRS and CDR2 YFSETQ. The CDR3 sequence: CASSSGLAGYNEQFF. CDR3 DNA: TGCGCCAGCAGCTCTGGACTAGCGGGGTACAATGAGCAGTTCTTC.

The rearrangement joins TRBV28 to TRBJ1-5, with 8 positions matching TRBD1. Germline trimming cut 6 bases from V and 4 bases from J; bases unmatched to any gene: 8. CDR1 is MDHEN and CDR2 is SYDVKM in the germline V gene. The CDR3 is 15 residues long. Here the CDR3 DNA reads TGTGCCAGCAGGCGGACAGGGTTAGGGAATCAGCCCCAGCATTTT. Protein product: CASRRTGLGNQPQHF.

The chain has TRBV19 and TRBJ1-5; the D is unclear. Trimming left V 1 base short and J 7 bases short, with 14 bases between. Per the germline V gene, CDR1 is LNHDA and CDR2 is SQIVND (reference sequence). The CDR3 length is 15 residues. CDR3 protein: CASSIGGGGIQPQHF. Here the CDR3 DNA reads TGTGCCAGTAGTATAGGGGGAGGAGGGATACAGCCCCAGCATTTT. Full variable domain (rest looked up from reference TRBV19 and TRBJ1-5): DGGITQSPKYLFRKEGQNVTLSCEQNLNHDAMYWYRQDPGQGLRLIYYSQIVNDFQKGDIAEGYSVSREKKESFPLTVTSAQKNPTAFYLCASSIGGGGIQPQHFGDGTRLSIL.

This rearrangement joins TRBV7-2 to TRBJ2-7; 11 nucleotides line up with TRBD2. Looked up from germline, CDR1 is SGHTA and CDR2 is FQGNSA. The J segment lost 0 bases and the V segment lost 1 base, leaving 8 bases of the junction unmatched. The CDR3 totals 18 residues. This CDR3 is CASSLVAVAGGGSYEQYF. CDR3 nucleotides: TGTGCCAGCAGCTTAGTGGCGGTAGCGGGAGGGGGCTCCTACGAGCAGTACTTC.

V and J are TRBV18 and TRBJ1-5; D might be TRBD1 (5 bases). This CDR3 region has 18 residues. V lost 1 base and J 1 base, leaving 17 bases between the germline ends. Germline assignment: CDR1 KGHSH and CDR2 LQKENI. For the CDR3, the DNA is TGTGCCAGCTCACCACAATTTGCAGGGAGCGTGAGCAATCAGCCCCAGCATTTT. Translation gives CASSPQFAGSVSNQPQHF.

The gene calls are TRBV9 and TRBJ1-1; TRBD1 aligns across 10 bases. The V and J ends lost 1 base and 7 bases, in that order; junction bases with no gene match: 7. This CDR3 spans 15 amino acids. Germline V gene sequence: CDR1 SGDLS, CDR2 YYNGEE. The CDR3 here is CASSVTGQGSREAFF. CDR3 in DNA: TGTGCCAGCAGCGTAACGGGACAGGGGTCCCGTGAAGCTTTCTTT.

The V call is TRBV2, the J call TRBJ1-3; 8 nucleotides agree with TRBD1. Germline V gene lookup returns CDR1 SNHLY and CDR2 FYNNEI. V lost 6 bases, J lost 2 bases, and 9 bases stayed unmatched. The CDR3 extends over 16 amino acids. The CDR3 coding sequence is TGTGCCAGCAGCCTCGGACAGGGAGTAACTGGAAACACCATATATTTT. This codes for CASSLGQGVTGNTIYF.

The chain has TRBV5-1 and TRBJ1-1; TRBD1 might be the D (6 bases). Germline V gene lookup returns CDR1 SGHRS and CDR2 YFSETQ. Trimming took 4 bases from V and 1 from J, leaving 23 bases between them. The CDR3 is 18 residues long. The CDR3 here is CASSRLIPQGTSNTEAFF. The CDR3 bases are TGCGCCAGCAGCCGGCTAATCCCGCAGGGGACCTCGAACACTGAAGCTTTCTTT.

The V and J genes are TRBV5-1 and TRBJ1-4; 8 bases are a match to TRBD1. The CDR3 spans 14 residues. Germline V lookup: CDR1 SGHRS, CDR2 YFSETQ. Trimming at V came to 4 bases and at J to 5 bases, leaving 4 bases not matched to a gene. Written as DNA, the CDR3 is TGCGCCAGCAGCCAACAGGGGGGGAATGAAAAACTGTTTTTT. Amino acid sequence: CASSQQGGNEKLFF.

The chain recombines TRBV6-2 or TRBV6-3 with TRBJ1-1; TRBD1 is a possible D gene (5 bases). Per germline, CDR1 MNHEY and CDR2 SVGEGT. Trimming removed 6 bases from V and 5 bases from J, with 22 bases in between. The CDR3 spans 16 residues. The CDR3 DNA reads TGTGCCAGCAGCTCCCCTACATCCCGACAGATGACTGAAGCTTTCTTT. This translates into CASSSPTSRQMTEAFF.

The J gene is TRBJ2-5, the V gene TRBV27; D ambiguous. The CDR3 totals 13 residues. CDR1 and CDR2 from the germline V gene are MNHEY and SMNVEV (reference sequence). With 5 bases removed from V and 6 bases from J, the gap between germline ends came to 13 bases. CDR3 nucleotide sequence: TGTGCCAGCAGTGCCCTCCTAGGGCAGACCCAGTACTTC. It codes for CASSALLGQTQYF.

This chain connects TRBV12-3 or TRBV12-4 to TRBJ2-1; D may match TRBD1 or TRBD2 (5 bases each). Trimming shortened V by 6 bases and J by 9 bases, and 15 bases separated the two germline ends. The CDR3 totals 13 residues. The CDR3 DNA is TGTGCCAGCAGAACCGGGGCTGACACTGAGCAGTTCTTC. Amino acid sequence: CASRTGADTEQFF.

This sequence joins TRBV7-2 and TRBJ2-5, with TRBD1 matching over 7 bases. Germline lookup yields CDR1 SGHTA and CDR2 FQGNSA. Trimming took 5 bases from V and 7 from J; bases not matched to a gene: 7. The CDR3 spans 13 residues. Here the CDR3 reads CASSADRAGTQYF. CDR3 nucleotides: TGTGCCAGCAGCGCCGACAGGGCCGGGACCCAGTACTTC.

The CDR3 here is CASSLGGDPTYNEQFF. DNA of the CDR3: TGCGCCAGCAGCCTCGGGGGAGATCCCACCTACAATGAGCAGTTCTTC. This chain joins TRBV5-1 and TRBJ2-1; D perhaps matches TRBD2 (6 bases). This CDR3 is 16 amino acids long. Trimming left V 4 bases short and J 2 bases short, with 16 bases between. Germline CDR1 SGHRS, CDR2 YFSETQ.

V is TRBV11-3 and J is TRBJ2-2, with D tentatively TRBD1 or TRBD2 (7 bases each). Germline CDR1 is SGHNT and CDR2 is YENEEA. CDR3 length: 15 amino acids. V lost 5 bases, J lost 5 bases, and 15 bases lay in between. The CDR3 is CASSPGGVGTGELFF. The CDR3 DNA is TGTGCCAGCAGCCCAGGGGGGGTAGGAACCGGGGAGCTGTTTTTT.

The chain links TRBV7-9 to TRBJ1-6, with D maybe TRBD1 (6 bases). Germline values: CDR1 SEHNR, CDR2 FQNEAQ (reference sequence). There are 15 residues in the CDR3. With 5 bases removed from V and 1 base from J, the gap between germline ends came to 9 bases. For the CDR3, the DNA is TGTGCCAGCAGCCCAGGACAGTCCTATAATTCACCCCTCCACTTT. Translation: CASSPGQSYNSPLHF.